This TCR beta chain was obtained from a study of cytomegalovirus exposure and HLA in healthy donors. Study-wide results and caveats: Within an earlier analysis, most TCR beta V segments proved productive either about 87% or about 30% of the time. Cytomegalovirus-associated TCR beta chains were listed, numbering 150 to 200.

13 Jbeta primers and 60 Vbeta primers were used for the PCR. Data came from immunoSEQ multiplex PCR; TCRdb stores just in-frame clones and leaves some out. The sample yields 55,000 to 85,000 clones, approximately 75% seen once. By share, this clone ranks as medium-sized. What it binds is not known. There were likely unrecorded immune exposures, though donors were nominally healthy when sampled. Sequencing was performed on PBMCs. The receptor was isolated from a woman aged 40 to 50 in good health and CMV-seropositive.

CDR3: CATRTGVLSGDQPQHF. The CDR3 DNA reads TGTGCCACGAGGACGGGAGTATTGTCGGGTGATCAGCCCCAGCATTTT. V usage is TRBV10-3 and J usage is TRBJ1-5; D not resolved. V lost 10 bases and J lost 5, with 24 bases in between. Germline CDR1 and CDR2: ENHRY and SYGVKD. This CDR3 region has 16 residues.